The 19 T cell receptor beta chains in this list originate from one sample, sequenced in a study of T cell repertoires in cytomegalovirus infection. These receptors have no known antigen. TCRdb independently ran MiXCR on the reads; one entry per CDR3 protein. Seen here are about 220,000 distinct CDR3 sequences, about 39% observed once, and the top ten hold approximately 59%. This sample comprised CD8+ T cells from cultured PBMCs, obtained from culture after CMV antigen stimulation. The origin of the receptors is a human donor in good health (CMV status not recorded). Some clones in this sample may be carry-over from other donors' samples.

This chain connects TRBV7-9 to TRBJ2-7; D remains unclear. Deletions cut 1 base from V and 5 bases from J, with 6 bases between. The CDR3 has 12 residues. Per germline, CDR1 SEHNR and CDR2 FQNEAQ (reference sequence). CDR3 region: CASSLDPHEQYF. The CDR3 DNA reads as TGTGCCAGCAGCTTAGACCCCCACGAGCAGTACTTC.

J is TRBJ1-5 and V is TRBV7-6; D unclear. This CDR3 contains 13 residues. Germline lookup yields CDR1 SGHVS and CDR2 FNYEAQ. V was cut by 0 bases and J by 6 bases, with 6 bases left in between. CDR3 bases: TGTGCCAGCAGCTTAGCGGAGTTTCAGCCCCAGCATTTT. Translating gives CASSLAEFQPQHF.

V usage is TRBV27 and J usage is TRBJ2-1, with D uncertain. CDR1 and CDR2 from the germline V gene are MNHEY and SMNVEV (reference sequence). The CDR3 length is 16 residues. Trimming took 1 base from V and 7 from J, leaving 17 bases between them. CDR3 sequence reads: CASSLYTPPLGNEQFF. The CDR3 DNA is TGTGCCAGCAGTTTATATACTCCTCCCCTCGGGAATGAGCAGTTCTTC.

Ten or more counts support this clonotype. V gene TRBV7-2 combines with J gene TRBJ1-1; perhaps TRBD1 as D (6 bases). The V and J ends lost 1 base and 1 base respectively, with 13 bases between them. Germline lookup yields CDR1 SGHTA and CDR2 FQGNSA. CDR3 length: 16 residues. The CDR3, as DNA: TGTGCCAGCAGCTTAGGGACAGTTCGGACGAACACTGAAGCTTTCTTT. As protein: CASSLGTVRTNTEAFF.

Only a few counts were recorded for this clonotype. The DNA of the CDR3 is TGTGCCAGCAGCTTAGCCCCCGGGACTGGAGAGACCCAGTACTTC. It codes for CASSLAPGTGETQYF. The J gene is TRBJ2-5, the V gene TRBV7-9; D perhaps matches TRBD2 (6 bases). V was cut by 0 bases and J by 4 bases, with 12 bases left in between. Looked up from germline, CDR1 is SEHNR and CDR2 is FQNEAQ (reference sequence). The CDR3 extends over 15 amino acids.

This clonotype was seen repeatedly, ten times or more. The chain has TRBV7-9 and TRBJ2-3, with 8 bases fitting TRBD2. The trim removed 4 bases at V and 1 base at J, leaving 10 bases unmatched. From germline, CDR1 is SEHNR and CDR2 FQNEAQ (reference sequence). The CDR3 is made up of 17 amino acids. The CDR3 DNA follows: TGTGCCAGCAGCTGGGATACACAAGCGGGAGGCACAGATACGCAGTATTTT. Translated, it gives CASSWDTQAGGTDTQYF.

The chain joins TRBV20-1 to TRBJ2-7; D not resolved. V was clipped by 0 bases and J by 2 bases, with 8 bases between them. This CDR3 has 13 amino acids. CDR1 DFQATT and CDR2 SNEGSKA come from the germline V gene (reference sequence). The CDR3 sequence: CSAREAGTYEQYF. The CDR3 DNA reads TGCAGTGCTAGAGAGGCAGGTACCTACGAGCAGTACTTC.

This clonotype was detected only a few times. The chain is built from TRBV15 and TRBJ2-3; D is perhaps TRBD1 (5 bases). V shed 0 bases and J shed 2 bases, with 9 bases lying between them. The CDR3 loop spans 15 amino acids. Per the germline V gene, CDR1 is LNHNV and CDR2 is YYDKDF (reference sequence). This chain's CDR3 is CATSRDGADTDTQYF. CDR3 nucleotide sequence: TGTGCCACCAGCAGAGATGGGGCAGACACAGATACGCAGTATTTT.

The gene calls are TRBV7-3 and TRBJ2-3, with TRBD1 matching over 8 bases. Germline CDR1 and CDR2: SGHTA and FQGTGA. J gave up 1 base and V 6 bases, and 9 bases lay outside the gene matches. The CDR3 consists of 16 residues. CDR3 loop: CASRPKTGVGTDTQYF. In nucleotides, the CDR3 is TGTGCCAGCAGACCTAAGACAGGGGTAGGCACAGATACGCAGTATTTT.

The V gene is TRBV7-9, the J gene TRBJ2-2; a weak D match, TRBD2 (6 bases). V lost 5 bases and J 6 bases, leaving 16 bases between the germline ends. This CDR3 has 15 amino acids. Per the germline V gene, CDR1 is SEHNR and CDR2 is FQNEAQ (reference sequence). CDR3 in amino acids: CASSRDSLFAGELFF. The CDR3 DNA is TGTGCCAGCAGCCGGGACTCCCTGTTTGCCGGGGAGCTGTTTTTT.

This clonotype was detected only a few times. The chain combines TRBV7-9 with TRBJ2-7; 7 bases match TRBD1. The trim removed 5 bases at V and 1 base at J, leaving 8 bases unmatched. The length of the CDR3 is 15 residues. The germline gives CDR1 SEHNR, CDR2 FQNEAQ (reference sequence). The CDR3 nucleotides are TGTGCCAGCAGCCCCAGACAGGGTCGTTCCTACGAGCAGTACTTC. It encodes CASSPRQGRSYEQYF. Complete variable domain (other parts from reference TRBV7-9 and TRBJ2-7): DTGVSQNPRHKITKRGQNVTFRCDPISEHNRLYWYRQTLGQGPEFLTYFQNEAQLEKSRLLSDRFSAERPKGSFSTLEIQRTEQGDSAMYLCASSPRQGRSYEQYFGPGTRLTVT.

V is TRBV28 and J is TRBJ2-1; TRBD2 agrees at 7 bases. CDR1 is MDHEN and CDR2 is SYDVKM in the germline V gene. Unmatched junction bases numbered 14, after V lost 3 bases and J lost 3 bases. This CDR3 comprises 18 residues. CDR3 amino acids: CASSFNPTSHSHYNEQFF. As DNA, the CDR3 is TGTGCCAGCAGTTTTAACCCGACTAGCCATTCCCACTACAATGAGCAGTTCTTC.

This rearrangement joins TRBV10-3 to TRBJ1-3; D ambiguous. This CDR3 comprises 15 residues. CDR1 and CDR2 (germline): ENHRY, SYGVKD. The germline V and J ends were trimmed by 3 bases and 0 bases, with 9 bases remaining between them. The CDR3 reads CAISDSANSGNTIYF. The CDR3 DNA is TGTGCCATCAGTGACTCAGCAAACTCTGGAAACACCATATATTTT.

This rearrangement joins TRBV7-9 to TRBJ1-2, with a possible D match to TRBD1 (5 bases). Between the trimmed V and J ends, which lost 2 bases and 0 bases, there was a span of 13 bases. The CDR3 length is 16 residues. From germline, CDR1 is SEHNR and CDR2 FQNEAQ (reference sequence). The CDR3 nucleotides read TGTGCCAGCAGCTTAAGGAGCGACAGAGCTAACTATGGCTACACCTTC. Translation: CASSLRSDRANYGYTF.

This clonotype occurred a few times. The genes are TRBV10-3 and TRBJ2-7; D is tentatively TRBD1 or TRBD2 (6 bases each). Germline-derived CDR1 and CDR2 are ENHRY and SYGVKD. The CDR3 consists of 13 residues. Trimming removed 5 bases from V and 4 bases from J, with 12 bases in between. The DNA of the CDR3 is TGTGCCATCAGTCCCGGGGGCCATTACGAGCAGTACTTC. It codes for CAISPGGHYEQYF.

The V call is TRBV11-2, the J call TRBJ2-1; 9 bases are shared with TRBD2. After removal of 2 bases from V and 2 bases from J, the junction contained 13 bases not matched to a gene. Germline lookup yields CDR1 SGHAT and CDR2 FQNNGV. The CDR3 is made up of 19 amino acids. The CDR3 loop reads CASSLRQGLAFRTYNEQFF. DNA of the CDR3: TGTGCCAGCAGCTTACGGCAAGGACTAGCGTTCCGCACCTACAATGAGCAGTTCTTC.

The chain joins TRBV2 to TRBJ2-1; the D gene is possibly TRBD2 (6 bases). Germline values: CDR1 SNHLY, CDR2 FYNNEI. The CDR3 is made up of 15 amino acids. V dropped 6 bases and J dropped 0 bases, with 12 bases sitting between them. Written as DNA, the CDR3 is TGTGCCAGCAGGGCAGAGGAGGGCTCCTACAATGAGCAGTTCTTC. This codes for CASRAEEGSYNEQFF.

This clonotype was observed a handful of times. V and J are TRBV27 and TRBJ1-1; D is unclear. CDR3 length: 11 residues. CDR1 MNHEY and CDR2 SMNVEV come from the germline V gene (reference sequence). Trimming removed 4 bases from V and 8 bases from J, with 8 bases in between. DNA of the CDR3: TGTGCCAGCAGTTCTTTTTACGAAGCTTTCTTT. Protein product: CASSSFYEAFF.

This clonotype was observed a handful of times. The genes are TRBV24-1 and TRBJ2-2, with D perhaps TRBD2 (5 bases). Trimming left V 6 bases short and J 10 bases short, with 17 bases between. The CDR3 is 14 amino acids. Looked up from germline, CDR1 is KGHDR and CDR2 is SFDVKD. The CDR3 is CATSPGSDREELFF. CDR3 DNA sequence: TGTGCCACCAGTCCGGGGAGCGATCGAGAGGAGCTGTTTTTT.